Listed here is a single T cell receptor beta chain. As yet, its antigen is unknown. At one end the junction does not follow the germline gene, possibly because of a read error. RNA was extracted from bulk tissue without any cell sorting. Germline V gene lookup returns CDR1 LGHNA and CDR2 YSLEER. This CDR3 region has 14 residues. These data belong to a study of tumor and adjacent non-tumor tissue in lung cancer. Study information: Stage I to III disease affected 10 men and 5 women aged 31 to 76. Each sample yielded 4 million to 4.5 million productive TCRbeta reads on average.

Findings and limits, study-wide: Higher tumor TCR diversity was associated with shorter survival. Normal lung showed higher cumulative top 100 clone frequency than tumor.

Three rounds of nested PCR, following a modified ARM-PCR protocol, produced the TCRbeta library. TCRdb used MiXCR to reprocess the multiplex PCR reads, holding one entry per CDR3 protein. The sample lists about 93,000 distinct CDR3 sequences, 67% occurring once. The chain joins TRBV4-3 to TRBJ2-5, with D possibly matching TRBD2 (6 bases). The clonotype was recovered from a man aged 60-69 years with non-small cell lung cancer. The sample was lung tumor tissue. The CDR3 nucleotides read TGCGCCATCAGCCATGTGGGCGGGGAGGAGACCCAGTACTTC. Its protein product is CAISHVGGEETQYF.